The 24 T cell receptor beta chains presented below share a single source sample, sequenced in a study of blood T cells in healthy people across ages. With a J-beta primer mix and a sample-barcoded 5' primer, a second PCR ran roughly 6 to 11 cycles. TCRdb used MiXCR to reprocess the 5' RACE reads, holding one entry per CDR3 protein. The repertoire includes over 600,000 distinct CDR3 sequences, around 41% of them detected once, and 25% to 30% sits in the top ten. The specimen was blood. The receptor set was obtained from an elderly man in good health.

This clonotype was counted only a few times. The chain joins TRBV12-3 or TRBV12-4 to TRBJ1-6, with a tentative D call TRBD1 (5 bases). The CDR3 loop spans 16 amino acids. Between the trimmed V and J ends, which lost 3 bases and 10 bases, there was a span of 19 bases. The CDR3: CASSLSAGAGGSPLHF. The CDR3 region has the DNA TGTGCCAGCAGTTTGTCGGCTGGCGCGGGGGGGTCACCCCTCCACTTT.

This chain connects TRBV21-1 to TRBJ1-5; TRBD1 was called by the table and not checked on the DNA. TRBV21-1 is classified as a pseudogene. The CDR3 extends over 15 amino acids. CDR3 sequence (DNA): TGTGCCAGGGCGAGGCGAGGCAGGGACAATCAGCCCCAGCATTTT. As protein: CARARRGRDNQPQHF.

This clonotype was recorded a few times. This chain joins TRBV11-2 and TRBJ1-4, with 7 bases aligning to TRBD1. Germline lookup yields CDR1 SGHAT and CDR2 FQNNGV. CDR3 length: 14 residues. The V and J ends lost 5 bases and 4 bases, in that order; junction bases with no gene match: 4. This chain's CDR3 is CASSPDRVNEKLFF. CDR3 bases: TGTGCCAGCAGCCCCGACAGGGTTAATGAAAAACTGTTTTTT.

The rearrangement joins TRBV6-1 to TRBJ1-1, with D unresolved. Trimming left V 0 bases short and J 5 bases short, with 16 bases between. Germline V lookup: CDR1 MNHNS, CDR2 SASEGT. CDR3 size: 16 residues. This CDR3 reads CASSEAPIGGETEAFF. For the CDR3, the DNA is TGTGCCAGCAGTGAAGCCCCGATCGGTGGGGAGACTGAAGCTTTCTTT.

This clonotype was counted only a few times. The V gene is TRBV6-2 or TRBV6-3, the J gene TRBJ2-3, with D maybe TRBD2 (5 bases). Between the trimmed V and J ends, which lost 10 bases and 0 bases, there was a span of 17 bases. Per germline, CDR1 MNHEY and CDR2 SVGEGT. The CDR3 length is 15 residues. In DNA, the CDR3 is TGTGCCACCCGGAGAGACGGGGTGAGCACAGATACGCAGTATTTT. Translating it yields CATRRDGVSTDTQYF.

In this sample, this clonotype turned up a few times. CDR3 sequence reads: CASTKGANNSPLHF. The CDR3 nucleotides are TGTGCCAGCACCAAGGGGGCAAATAATTCACCCCTCCACTTT. The chain recombines TRBV12-3 or TRBV12-4 with TRBJ1-6; 7 positions match TRBD1. The CDR3 contains 14 residues. V lost 7 bases and J lost 5; bases outside the gene matches: 5.

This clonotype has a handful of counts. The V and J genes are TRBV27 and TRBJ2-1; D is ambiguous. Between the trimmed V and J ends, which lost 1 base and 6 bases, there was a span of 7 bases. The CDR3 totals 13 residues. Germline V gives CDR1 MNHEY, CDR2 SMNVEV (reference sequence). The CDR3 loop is CASSLLRSNEQFF. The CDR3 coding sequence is TGTGCCAGCAGTTTATTGCGATCCAATGAGCAGTTCTTC.

The CDR3 coding sequence is TGTGCCAGCACCCCTACTAGCGGGGGGCTCTCCTACGAGCAGTACTTC. Amino acids: CASTPTSGGLSYEQYF. The chain joins TRBV7-2 to TRBJ2-7; 12 nucleotides match TRBD2. Germline values: CDR1 SGHTA, CDR2 FQGNSA. There are 16 residues in the CDR3. V was clipped by 7 bases and J by 0 bases; unmatched bases: 7.

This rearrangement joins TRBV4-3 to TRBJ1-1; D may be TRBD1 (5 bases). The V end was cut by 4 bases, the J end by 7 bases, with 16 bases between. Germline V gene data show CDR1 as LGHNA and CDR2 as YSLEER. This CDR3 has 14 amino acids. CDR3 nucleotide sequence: TGCGCCAGCAGCCTCATCCGGGGGGGGGGTGAAGCTTTCTTT. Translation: CASSLIRGGGEAFF.

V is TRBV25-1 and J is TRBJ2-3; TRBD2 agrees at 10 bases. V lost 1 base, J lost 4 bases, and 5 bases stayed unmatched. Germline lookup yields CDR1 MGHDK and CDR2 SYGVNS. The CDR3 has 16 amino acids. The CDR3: CASSEWSSGRSDTQYF. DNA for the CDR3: TGTGCCAGCAGTGAATGGTCTAGCGGGAGATCAGATACGCAGTATTTT. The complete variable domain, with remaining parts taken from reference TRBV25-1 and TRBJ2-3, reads EADIYQTPRYLVIGTGKKITLECSQTMGHDKMYWYQQDPGMELHLIHYSYGVNSTEKGDLSSESTVSRIRTEHFPLTLESARPSHTSQYLCASSEWSSGRSDTQYFGPGTRLTVL.

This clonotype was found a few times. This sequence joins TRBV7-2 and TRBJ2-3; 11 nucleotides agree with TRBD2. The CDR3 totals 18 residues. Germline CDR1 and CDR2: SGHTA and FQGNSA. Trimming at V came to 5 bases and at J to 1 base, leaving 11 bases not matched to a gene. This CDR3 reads CASSPTSGGPVRTDTQYF. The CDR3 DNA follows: TGTGCCAGCAGCCCTACTAGCGGGGGCCCGGTCCGCACAGATACGCAGTATTTT.

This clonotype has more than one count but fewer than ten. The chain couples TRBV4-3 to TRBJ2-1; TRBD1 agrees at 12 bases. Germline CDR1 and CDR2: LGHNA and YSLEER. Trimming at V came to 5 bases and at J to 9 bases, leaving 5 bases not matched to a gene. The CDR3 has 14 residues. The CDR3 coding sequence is TGCGCCAGCAGCTATGGGACAGGGGGCGGTGAGCAGTTCTTC. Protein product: CASSYGTGGGEQFF.

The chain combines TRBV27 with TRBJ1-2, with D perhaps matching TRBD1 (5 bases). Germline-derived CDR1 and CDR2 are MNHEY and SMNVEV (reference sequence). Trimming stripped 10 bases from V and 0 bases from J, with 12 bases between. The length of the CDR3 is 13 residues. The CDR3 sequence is CATLGGSNYGYTF. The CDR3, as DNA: TGTGCCACACTCGGGGGATCTAACTATGGCTACACCTTC.

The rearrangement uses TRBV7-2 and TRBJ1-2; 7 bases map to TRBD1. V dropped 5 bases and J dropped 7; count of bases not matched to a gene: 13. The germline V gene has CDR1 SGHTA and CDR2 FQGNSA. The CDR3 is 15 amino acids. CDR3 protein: CASSILQGGLGGYTF. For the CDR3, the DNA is TGTGCCAGCAGCATCCTCCAGGGGGGATTGGGTGGCTACACCTTC.

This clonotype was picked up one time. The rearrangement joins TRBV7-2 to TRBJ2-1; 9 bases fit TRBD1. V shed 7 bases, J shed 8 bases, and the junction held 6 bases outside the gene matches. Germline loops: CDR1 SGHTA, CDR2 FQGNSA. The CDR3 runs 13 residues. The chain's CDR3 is CASNDRGTYEQFF. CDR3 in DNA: TGTGCCAGCAACGACAGGGGGACCTATGAGCAGTTCTTC. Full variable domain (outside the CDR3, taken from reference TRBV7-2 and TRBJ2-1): GAGVSQSPSNKVTEKGKDVELRCDPISGHTALYWYRQSLGQGLEFLIYFQGNSAPDKSGLPSDRFSAERTGGSVSTLTIQRTQQEDSAVYLCASNDRGTYEQFFGPGTRLTVL.

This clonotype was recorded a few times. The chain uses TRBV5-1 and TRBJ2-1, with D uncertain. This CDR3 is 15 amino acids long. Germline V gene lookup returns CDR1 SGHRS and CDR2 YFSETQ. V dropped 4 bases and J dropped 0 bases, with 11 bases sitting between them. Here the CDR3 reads CASSVPASSYNEQFF. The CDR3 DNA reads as TGCGCCAGCAGCGTCCCGGCGAGCTCCTACAATGAGCAGTTCTTC.

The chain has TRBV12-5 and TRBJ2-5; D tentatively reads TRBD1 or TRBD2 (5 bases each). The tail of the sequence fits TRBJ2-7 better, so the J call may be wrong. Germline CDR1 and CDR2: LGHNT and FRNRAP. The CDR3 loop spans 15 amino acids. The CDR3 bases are TGTGCTAGTGGTTCCGGGACGGGGCCCTCAGGCGAGCAGTACTTC. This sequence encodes CASGSGTGPSGEQYF.

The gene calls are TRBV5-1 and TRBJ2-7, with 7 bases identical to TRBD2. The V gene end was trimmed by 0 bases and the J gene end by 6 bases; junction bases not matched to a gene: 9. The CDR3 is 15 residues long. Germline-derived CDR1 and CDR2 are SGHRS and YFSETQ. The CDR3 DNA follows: TGCGCCAGCAGCTTGGAAGCGGGAAACCTACCCGAGCAGTACTTC. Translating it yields CASSLEAGNLPEQYF.

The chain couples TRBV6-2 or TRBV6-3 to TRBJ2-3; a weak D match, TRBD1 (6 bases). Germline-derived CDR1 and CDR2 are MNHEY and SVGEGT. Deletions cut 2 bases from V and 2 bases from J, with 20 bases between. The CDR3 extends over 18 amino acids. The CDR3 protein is CASSYLRGTGTNTDTQYF. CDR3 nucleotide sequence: TGTGCCAGCAGTTACCTAAGGGGAACAGGGACAAACACAGATACGCAGTATTTT.

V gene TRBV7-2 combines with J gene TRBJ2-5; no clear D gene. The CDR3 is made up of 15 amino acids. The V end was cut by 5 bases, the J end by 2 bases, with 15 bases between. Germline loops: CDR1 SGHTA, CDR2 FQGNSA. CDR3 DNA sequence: TGTGCCAGCAGCCCAGAGCCAGGCAGACAAGAGACCCAGTACTTC. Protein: CASSPEPGRQETQYF.

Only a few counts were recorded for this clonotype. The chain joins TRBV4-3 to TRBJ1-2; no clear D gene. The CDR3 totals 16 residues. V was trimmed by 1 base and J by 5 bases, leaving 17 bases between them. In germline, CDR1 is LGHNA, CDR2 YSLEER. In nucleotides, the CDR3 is TGCGCCAGCAGCCAAGCCTCCGTAGGGTCCGGTTATGGCTACACCTTC. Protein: CASSQASVGSGYGYTF.

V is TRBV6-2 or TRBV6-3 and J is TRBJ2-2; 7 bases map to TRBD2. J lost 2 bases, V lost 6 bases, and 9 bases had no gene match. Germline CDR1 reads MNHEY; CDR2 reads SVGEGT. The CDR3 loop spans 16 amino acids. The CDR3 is CASSTTSATNTGELFF. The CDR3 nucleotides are TGTGCCAGCAGCACAACTAGCGCGACAAACACCGGGGAGCTGTTTTTT.

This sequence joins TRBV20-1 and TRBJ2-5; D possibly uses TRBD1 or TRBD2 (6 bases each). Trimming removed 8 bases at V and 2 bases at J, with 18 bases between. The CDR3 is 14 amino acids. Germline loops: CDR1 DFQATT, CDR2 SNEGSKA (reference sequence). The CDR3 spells CSSRLGGTQETQYF. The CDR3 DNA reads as TGCAGTTCTCGATTAGGCGGGACACAAGAGACCCAGTACTTC.

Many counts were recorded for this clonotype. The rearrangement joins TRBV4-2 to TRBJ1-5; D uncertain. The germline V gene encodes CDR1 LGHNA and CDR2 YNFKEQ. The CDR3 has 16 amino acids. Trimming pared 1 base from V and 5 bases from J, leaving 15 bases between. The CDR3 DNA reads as TGTGCCAGCAGCCAAGGAGGAAGGTTGGAGGATCAGCCCCAGCATTTT. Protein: CASSQGGRLEDQPQHF.